A single sample is the source of the 8 T cell receptor beta chains below, sequenced in a study of identical twins. TCRdb re-called the 5' RACE reads with MiXCR, one entry per CDR3 protein. The data show approximately 210,000 distinct CDR3 sequences, 6.5% seen once. This sample also appeared in a second study, on T cells expressing NK-cell markers.

The sample taken for sequencing was CD8+ T cells sorted from blood. These receptors all stem from a woman in her late teens or twenties in good health.

The J gene is TRBJ2-3, the V gene TRBV11-2; D assignment may be TRBD1 or TRBD2 (6 bases each). Looked up from germline, CDR1 is SGHAT and CDR2 is FQNNGV. Trimming removed 7 bases from V and 4 bases from J, with 12 bases in between. This CDR3 has 13 amino acids. CDR3 nucleotides: TGTGCCAGCACCTGGGGGGCGGCAGATACGCAGTATTTT. Residues: CASTWGAADTQYF.

The V gene is TRBV20-1, the J gene TRBJ2-7; D is ambiguous. Trimming pared 6 bases from V and 6 bases from J, leaving 12 bases between. The CDR3 is 11 amino acids. The V gene's germline CDR1 is DFQATT and CDR2 SNEGSKA (reference sequence). In DNA, the CDR3 is TGCAGTGCGGATTACAGAGGCGAGCAGTACTTC. It is translated as CSADYRGEQYF.

This clonotype has a handful of counts. This chain uses TRBV6-1 with TRBJ1-5; 9 bases match TRBD1. With V trimmed by 7 bases and J by 6 bases, 13 bases remained unmatched. Germline CDR1 and CDR2: MNHNS and SASEGT. This CDR3 region has 16 residues. This CDR3 is CASTTGGDWRVQPQHF. CDR3 DNA: TGTGCCAGCACTACAGGGGGCGATTGGCGCGTTCAGCCCCAGCATTTT.

The table lists this clonotype with a few counts. V gene TRBV27 combines with J gene TRBJ2-4, with TRBD1 identical over 8 bases. The germline gives CDR1 MNHEY, CDR2 SMNVEV (reference sequence). V shed 8 bases and J 8 bases; nucleotides not matched to a gene: 11. The CDR3 has 14 residues. CDR3 residues: CASGRTGLGDIQYF. CDR3 nucleotide sequence: TGTGCCAGCGGGCGGACAGGGCTCGGGGACATTCAGTACTTC.

The sample holds many counts of this clonotype. V and J are TRBV10-3 and TRBJ1-6; the match to TRBD1 covers 9 bases. The ends lost 8 bases at V and 4 bases at J; junction bases unmatched: 3. This CDR3 has 14 residues. CDR1 ENHRY and CDR2 SYGVKD come from the germline V gene. CDR3 sequence (DNA): TGTGCCATCCGGGACAGGGCTTATAATTCACCCCTCCACTTT. This sequence encodes CAIRDRAYNSPLHF.

This clonotype has a single count. This may stem from a read error, because a much larger clone lies one nucleotide away. V and J are TRBV4-3 and TRBJ2-1; 8 nucleotides match TRBD2. The CDR3 sequence is 15 residues long. Germline V gives CDR1 LGHNA, CDR2 YSLEER. The V gene end was trimmed by 4 bases and the J gene end by 10 bases; junction bases not matched to a gene: 12. The CDR3 region has the DNA TGCGCCAGCAGCCGGGAGCGGGAGTCTTGGGAAGAGCAGTTCTTC. Amino acids: CASSRERESWEEQFF.

This clonotype was observed a few times. V usage is TRBV6-2 or TRBV6-3 and J usage is TRBJ2-2; no clear D gene. Trimming pared 8 bases from V and 7 bases from J, leaving 26 bases between. Per germline, CDR1 MNHEY and CDR2 SVGEGT. This CDR3 spans 17 amino acids. CDR3 residues: CASLQTSNGLIGGELFF. The CDR3 coding sequence is TGTGCCAGCCTCCAGACTTCGAACGGCCTAATAGGCGGGGAGCTGTTTTTT.

This clonotype came up a few times. The rearrangement joins TRBV11-2 to TRBJ1-5; the D is unclear. This CDR3 has 16 residues. V lost 0 bases and J lost 3, with 12 bases in between. CDR1 is SGHAT, CDR2 FQNNGV, per germline. As DNA, the CDR3 is TGTGCCAGCAGCTTAGATTCAGTCACCCTCAATCAGCCCCAGCATTTT. Its protein product is CASSLDSVTLNQPQHF.